Listed below are T cell receptor beta chains from one sample, sequenced in a study of blood T cell repertoires in COVID-19. Profiling relied on immunoSEQ multiplex PCR, and the TCRdb table lists in-frame clones only, not all of them. The table shows around 370,000 clones, with approximately 91% occurring only once. The sequencing sample was made of peripheral blood. The receptors originated from a woman aged 70-85 years with COVID-19, enrolled during active disease. The CDR3 runs from the conserved cysteine through the conserved F or W. D genes are given only for firm matches. The size field is filled for only some rows; it gives once, few, many or a size class.

>NA|TRBJ1-6|TRBV7-8|NA
TGTGCCAGCAGCTTAGTTAGGGGGTCACCCCTCCACTTT
CASSLVRGSPLHF
>NA|TRBJ1-4|TRBV27|TRBD1
TGTGCCAGCAGTTTTACAGGGGGCAGTGAAAAACTGTTTTTT
CASSFTGGSEKLFF
>NA|TRBJ2-5|TRBV2|TRBD1
TGTGCCAGCAGTGCAATGACAGGGGGTATTGAGACCCAGTACTTC
CASSAMTGGIETQYF
>NA|TRBJ2-3|TRBV5-1|NA
TGCGCCAGCAGCTTGGCCAGGGGTCCAGATACGCAGTATTTT
CASSLARGPDTQYF
>few|TRBJ2-5|TRBV18|TRBD1
TGTGCCAGCTCACCGGACAGGGGGCCGGAAGAGACCCAGTACTTC
CASSPDRGPEETQYF
>NA|TRBJ2-7|TRBV2|NA
TGTGCCAGCAGCTCAACGGGACACCCCTACGAGCAGTACTTC
CASSSTGHPYEQYF
>once|TRBJ2-1|TRBV7-3|TRBD2
TGTGCCAGCAGCCCGACTAGCGGGGTGGGGAATGAGCAGTTCTTC
CASSPTSGVGNEQFF
>NA|TRBJ2-3|TRBV2|TRBD2
TGTGCCACCACTAGCGAGAACCGTTATACGCAGTATTTT
CATTSENRYTQYF
>NA|TRBJ1-1|TRBV11-3|NA
TGTGCCAGCAGCTTAGGTGGCGCGGCTGAAGCTTTCTTT
CASSLGGAAEAFF
>NA|TRBJ1-1|TRBV5-1|TRBD1
TGCGCCAGCAGCCCCGGGACAGGAGGGAGAACTGAAGCTTTCTTT
CASSPGTGGRTEAFF
>NA|TRBJ1-2|TRBV7-2|NA
TGTGCCAGCAGCTTAGTCCTGACAGGTTCCTCTGGCTACACCTTC
CASSLVLTGSSGYTF
>NA|TRBJ1-5|TRBV18|NA
TGTGCCAGCTCACCCGGACCCGGGAGGAACAATCAGCCCCAGCATTTT
CASSPGPGRNNQPQHF
>NA|TRBJ1-4|TRBV5-6|TRBD1
TGTGCCAGCAGCTCAGGGACAGGGCTTCGGGAAAAACTGTTTTTT
CASSSGTGLREKLFF
>once|TRBJ2-1|TRBV6-6|TRBD2
TGTGCCAGCAGTAGCGGGGGCTCCTACAATGAGCAGTTCTTC
CASSSGGSYNEQFF
>few|TRBJ2-7|TRBV25-1|TRBD1
TGTGCCAGCAGTCAGACGGGACAGCTCTACGAGCAGTACTTC
CASSQTGQLYEQYF
>NA|TRBJ1-4|TRBV5-4|TRBD1
TGTGCCAGCAGCTCGAGGACAGGGAAAGAAAAACTGTTTTTT
CASSSRTGKEKLFF
>NA|TRBJ1-2|TRBV14|NA
TGTGCCAGCAGCCAAGAAACAAACTATGGCTACACCTTC
CASSQETNYGYTF
>NA|TRBJ1-2|TRBV24-1|NA
TGTGCCACCAGTGATTTAGATAGCAACTATGGCTACACCTTC
CATSDLDSNYGYTF
>few|TRBJ1-2|TRBV19|TRBD1
TGTGCCACCAGCGACAGGGACTATGGCTACACCTTC
CATSDRDYGYTF
>NA|TRBJ1-6|TRBV27|NA
TGTGCCAGCAGTTTAAACAGGAACCCTGCTTCACCCCTCCACTTT
CASSLNRNPASPLHF
>NA|TRBJ2-2|TRBV29-1|TRBD1
TGCAGCGTCGGGACAGGGGTGACCGGGGAGCTGTTTTTT
CSVGTGVTGELFF
>NA|TRBJ1-3|TRBV5-4|NA
TGTGCCAGCAGCCCCTCAGGGGCTGGGGGAAACACCATATATTTT
CASSPSGAGGNTIYF